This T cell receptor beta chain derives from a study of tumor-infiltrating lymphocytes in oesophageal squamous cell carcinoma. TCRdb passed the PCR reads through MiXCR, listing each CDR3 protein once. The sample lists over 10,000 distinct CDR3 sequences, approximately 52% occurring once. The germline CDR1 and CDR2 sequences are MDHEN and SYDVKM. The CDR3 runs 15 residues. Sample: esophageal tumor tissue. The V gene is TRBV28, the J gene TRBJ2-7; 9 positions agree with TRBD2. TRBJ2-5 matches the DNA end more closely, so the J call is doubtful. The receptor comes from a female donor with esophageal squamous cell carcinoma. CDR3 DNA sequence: TGTGCCAGCTCCCCTCTCATAGCGGGAGTGGAGACCCAGTACTTC. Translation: CASSPLIAGVETQYF.